These 29 T cell receptor beta chains were all obtained from the same sample, sequenced in a study of CD8 T cells in ankylosing spondylitis. One entry per CDR3 protein, called by TCRdb with MiXCR from the 5' RACE reads. The table includes 250,000 to 400,000 distinct CDR3 sequences, 9.5% to 13% detected once. Sequencing input: blood, either unsorted or a sorted T cell fraction (not recorded which). The receptors shown here come from a female donor with ankylosing spondylitis or in good health (not recorded which).

This clonotype was recorded only once. With a much larger clone just one base away, this may be a read error. This chain uses TRBV12-3 or TRBV12-4 with TRBJ1-2; D is uncertain. V shed 1 base and J shed 5 bases, with 5 bases lying between them. This CDR3 comprises 12 residues. As DNA, the CDR3 is TGTGCCAGCAGTTTAGGCTTTTATGGCTACACCTTC. It is translated as CASSLGFYGYTF.

The table lists this clonotype with a few counts. The chain carries TRBV5-1 and TRBJ2-1, with 9 bases aligning to TRBD1. The germline V gene has CDR1 SGHRS and CDR2 YFSETQ. J lost 5 bases, V lost 2 bases, and 5 bases had no gene match. The CDR3 extends over 15 amino acids. Here the CDR3 reads CASSFTGGRNNEQFF. CDR3 bases: TGCGCCAGCAGCTTCACAGGGGGCCGGAACAATGAGCAGTTCTTC.

This clonotype was detected many times. The genes are TRBV5-1 and TRBJ1-1, with D unclear. Germline V CDR1 and CDR2: SGHRS, YFSETQ. Between the trimmed V and J ends, which lost 0 bases and 8 bases, there was a span of 8 bases. The CDR3 consists of 12 residues. The CDR3 loop is CASSLARVEAFF. The CDR3 DNA reads TGCGCCAGCAGCTTGGCCCGAGTCGAAGCTTTCTTT.

The sample holds a few counts of this clonotype. J is TRBJ1-3 and V is TRBV6-1; weak D call: TRBD1 (5 bases). The V end lost 5 bases, the J end lost 0 bases, and 17 bases lay between the germline ends. The germline V gene encodes CDR1 MNHNS and CDR2 SASEGT. The CDR3 consists of 17 residues. CDR3: CASSPLLRGSSGNTIYF. CDR3 coding DNA: TGTGCCAGCAGTCCGCTCCTTCGGGGGTCCTCTGGAAACACCATATATTTT.

The chain is built from TRBV12-3 or TRBV12-4 and TRBJ2-5, with unresolved D. Trimming cost V 3 bases and J 1 base, with 9 bases left between them. The length of the CDR3 is 14 residues. DNA for the CDR3: TGTGCCAGCAGTTTCGGTGGGATCCAAGAGACCCAGTACTTC. Translating it yields CASSFGGIQETQYF.

This clonotype was observed many times. The chain carries TRBV5-5 and TRBJ2-1; TRBD2 agrees at 10 bases. CDR3 length equals 16 residues. CDR1 and CDR2 from the germline V gene are SGHKS and YYEKEE (reference sequence). V was clipped by 4 bases and J by 0 bases; unmatched bases: 4. The CDR3 DNA sequence: TGTGCCAGCAGCGTGTCTAGCGGGAGCTCCTACAATGAGCAGTTCTTC. It specifies CASSVSSGSSYNEQFF.

This clonotype has a count of ten or more. The V and J genes are TRBV28 and TRBJ2-7; 10 nucleotides agree with TRBD1. V gave up 4 bases and J gave up 4 bases; unmatched junction bases: 10. CDR3 size: 16 residues. Germline V gene lookup returns CDR1 MDHEN and CDR2 SYDVKM. The DNA of the CDR3 is TGTGCCAGCAGTTCCCCCGGACAGGGGGAGAAATACGAGCAGTACTTC. Translation gives CASSSPGQGEKYEQYF. The full variable domain, rest sourced from reference TRBV28 and TRBJ2-7, is DVKVTQSSRYLVKRTGEKVFLECVQDMDHENMFWYRQDPGLGLRLIYFSYDVKMKEKGDIPEGYSVSREKKERFSLILESASTNQTSMYLCASSSPGQGEKYEQYFGPGTRLTVT.

Concerning this clonotype: It may be a read error: a sequence one base away is much more abundant. This chain connects TRBV7-8 to TRBJ2-1; unclear D gene. The CDR3 contains 16 residues. V dropped 4 bases and J dropped 0 bases, with 13 bases sitting between them. The germline gives CDR1 SGHVS, CDR2 FQNEAQ. For the CDR3, the DNA is TGTGCCAGCAGCTCAGAAGGGCAGGTCTCCTACAATGAGCAGTTCTTC. Protein sequence: CASSSEGQVSYNEQFF.

This clonotype has ten or more counts. The genes are TRBV6-1 and TRBJ2-1; TRBD1 matches at 7 bases. This CDR3 has 14 residues. The junction had 11 bases not matched to a gene; V was cut back by 6 bases and J by 9 bases. Per the germline V gene, CDR1 is MNHNS and CDR2 is SASEGT. The CDR3 loop is CASRDRALTSEQFF. DNA of the CDR3: TGTGCCAGCAGAGACAGGGCTCTTACTTCTGAGCAGTTCTTC.

In its sample, this clonotype was seen many times. This rearrangement joins TRBV30 to TRBJ2-1; D is ambiguous. V was clipped by 4 bases and J by 3 bases, with 16 bases between them. Looked up from germline, CDR1 is GTSNPN and CDR2 is SVGIG (reference sequence). The CDR3 contains 15 residues. The CDR3 DNA follows: TGTGCCTGGACACTCTTCCCTACGGGCTACAATGAGCAGTTCTTC. Translating it yields CAWTLFPTGYNEQFF.

This clonotype came up many times. This chain connects TRBV28 to TRBJ2-1, with D maybe TRBD2 (6 bases). Germline V gene data show CDR1 as MDHEN and CDR2 as SYDVKM. The ends were cut back, 7 bases at V and 10 bases at J, with 17 bases in the middle. The CDR3 sequence is 13 residues long. CDR3 DNA sequence: TGTGCCAGCACCGATGGAGGGGACTTCGAGCAGTTCTTC. Translated: CASTDGGDFEQFF. Using reference TRBV28 and TRBJ2-1 for the parts outside the CDR3, the full variable domain is DVKVTQSSRYLVKRTGEKVFLECVQDMDHENMFWYRQDPGLGLRLIYFSYDVKMKEKGDIPEGYSVSREKKERFSLILESASTNQTSMYLCASTDGGDFEQFFGPGTRLTVL.

In its sample, this clonotype was seen many times. The genes are TRBV7-8 and TRBJ2-2; maybe TRBD1 (5 bases). Germline V gene sequence: CDR1 SGHVS, CDR2 FQNEAQ. Trimming took off 5 bases at V and 6 bases at J, with 10 bases between the two ends. This CDR3 contains 13 residues. The CDR3 region has the DNA TGTGCCAGCAGCGGGCAACAGGCCGGGGAGCTGTTTTTT. It translates to CASSGQQAGELFF.

This clonotype came up a few times. This chain joins TRBV5-5 and TRBJ2-7; weak D call: TRBD2 (6 bases). The CDR3 length is 12 residues. Germline values: CDR1 SGHKS, CDR2 YYEKEE (reference sequence). Deletions cut 4 bases from V and 5 bases from J, with 10 bases between. Here the CDR3 reads CASSVGSDEQYF. The CDR3 bases are TGTGCCAGCAGCGTCGGGAGCGACGAGCAGTACTTC.

This clonotype was counted a few times. The V gene is TRBV4-3, the J gene TRBJ2-1; perhaps TRBD2 as D (6 bases). Germline V gene data show CDR1 as LGHNA and CDR2 as YSLEER. The CDR3 extends over 15 amino acids. Trimming took 0 bases from V and 1 from J, leaving 7 bases between them. CDR3 bases: TGCGCCAGCAGCCAAGATCTAGCGTCCTACAATGAGCAGTTCTTC. Its translation is CASSQDLASYNEQFF.

There are many counts of this clonotype. The V gene is TRBV6-1, the J gene TRBJ1-6; the D gene is possibly TRBD1 (5 bases). This CDR3 is 14 amino acids long. V lost 5 bases to trimming and J lost 10 bases, with 15 bases between them. Germline loops: CDR1 MNHNS, CDR2 SASEGT. The CDR3 nucleotides are TGTGCCAGCAGTCTGGGGGGAGATCGGTCACCCCTCCACTTT. Amino acid sequence: CASSLGGDRSPLHF.

This clonotype was observed at least ten times. This chain joins TRBV6-5 and TRBJ2-1; D is perhaps TRBD2 (6 bases). Germline values: CDR1 MNHEY, CDR2 SVGAGI. Trimming removed 4 bases from V and 4 bases from J, with 14 bases in between. The CDR3 has 15 amino acids. The CDR3 DNA follows: TGTGCCAGCAGTTCGAGGAGGGGTCCTTACAATGAGCAGTTCTTC. It translates to CASSSRRGPYNEQFF.

This clonotype was picked up many times. The V call is TRBV9, the J call TRBJ2-1, with 11 bases that match TRBD2. The ends lost 0 bases at V and 6 bases at J; junction bases unmatched: 2. The V gene's germline CDR1 is SGDLS and CDR2 YYNGEE. The CDR3 runs 15 residues. CDR3 region: CASSVGGLAANEQFF. The CDR3 nucleotides are TGTGCCAGCAGCGTAGGGGGACTAGCGGCCAATGAGCAGTTCTTC.

The chain uses TRBV24-1 and TRBJ2-2; 9 positions match TRBD2. Trimming cost V 3 bases and J 1 base; bases outside gene matches: 11. Germline values: CDR1 KGHDR, CDR2 SFDVKD. This CDR3 comprises 19 residues. The CDR3 sequence is CATSDTRGASGVNTGELFF. The DNA of the CDR3 is TGTGCCACCAGTGATACCCGTGGAGCTAGCGGGGTGAACACCGGGGAGCTGTTTTTT.

This clonotype was picked up a small number of times. The chain couples TRBV27 to TRBJ2-1; perhaps TRBD1 as D (6 bases). The CDR3 runs to 13 residues. Germline-derived CDR1 and CDR2 are MNHEY and SMNVEV (reference sequence). V gave up 2 bases and J gave up 11 bases, with 13 bases separating them. The CDR3 protein is CASSLGGHSQQFF. DNA for the CDR3: TGTGCCAGCAGTTTAGGGGGACACAGTCAGCAGTTCTTC.

Ten or more counts support this clonotype. The chain combines TRBV12-3 or TRBV12-4 with TRBJ1-4; the D is unclear. This CDR3 region has 15 residues. V shed 6 bases and J shed 0 bases, with 11 bases lying between them. The CDR3 DNA is TGTGCCAGCAGGAGGGCCCTTGCAACTAATGAAAAACTGTTTTTT. This codes for CASRRALATNEKLFF.

In this sample, this clonotype turned up many times. The CDR3 DNA is TGTGCCAGCAGTTTCGGGACAGTTGACAATGAGCAGTTCTTC. This translates into CASSFGTVDNEQFF. This chain connects TRBV27 to TRBJ2-1; 7 nucleotides agree with TRBD1. V was clipped by 3 bases and J by 5 bases; unmatched bases: 4. Germline loops: CDR1 MNHEY, CDR2 SMNVEV (reference sequence). The CDR3 covers 14 residues.

Of note for this clonotype: This CDR3 fails to terminate in the conserved phenylalanine or tryptophan, so it likely reflects a read error. The chain carries TRBV28 and TRBJ2-5; D remains ambiguous. In germline, CDR1 is MDHEN, CDR2 SYDVKM. The CDR3 runs to 13 residues. Between the trimmed V and J ends, which lost 2 bases and 1 base, there was a span of 5 bases. Written as DNA, the CDR3 is TGTGCCAGCAGTTTAAGCTTCCAAGAGACCCAGTACATC. It specifies CASSLSFQETQYI.

In the case of this clonotype: This may arise from a read error, as a much more abundant clone is one base away. The conserved closing phenylalanine or tryptophan is absent in this CDR3, likely reflecting a read error. The chain is built from TRBV12-3 or TRBV12-4 and TRBJ2-4; D gene uncertain. V was shortened by 2 bases and J by 8 bases, with 7 bases between the two germline ends. This CDR3 contains 12 residues. The CDR3 sequence: CASSLNEHIQYL. CDR3 coding DNA: TGTGCCAGCAGTTTAAACGAGCACATTCAGTACTTG.

V is TRBV19 and J is TRBJ2-6; 8 positions agree with TRBD1. The CDR3 loop spans 17 amino acids. CDR1 LNHDA and CDR2 SQIVND come from the germline V gene (reference sequence). V lost 5 bases, J lost 0 bases, and 6 bases stayed unmatched. The CDR3 loop is CASSPGTGRSGANVLTF. The CDR3 nucleotides read TGTGCCAGTAGTCCCGGGACAGGACGCTCTGGGGCCAACGTCCTGACTTTC.

The chain is built from TRBV5-6 and TRBJ2-7, with 9 bases matching TRBD2. Germline CDR1 and CDR2: SGHDT and YYEEEE. The length of the CDR3 is 16 residues. J gave up 6 bases and V 2 bases, and 12 bases lay outside the gene matches. DNA for the CDR3: TGTGCCAGCAGCTTCACGGGACTAGCTCTCCTCCGCGAGCAGTACTTC. It translates to CASSFTGLALLREQYF. The variable domain in full, completed from reference TRBV5-6 and TRBJ2-7, reads DAGVTQSPTHLIKTRGQQVTLRCSPKSGHDTVSWYQQALGQGPQFIFQYYEEEERQRGNFPDRFSGHQFPNYSSELNVNALLLGDSALYLCASSFTGLALLREQYFGPGTRLTVT.

Ten or more counts support this clonotype. The rearrangement uses TRBV28 and TRBJ2-1; D is tentatively TRBD1 or TRBD2 (6 bases each). Germline V gene lookup returns CDR1 MDHEN and CDR2 SYDVKM. The ends were cut back, 5 bases at V and 5 bases at J, with 16 bases in the middle. This CDR3 is 15 amino acids long. The CDR3 nucleotides read TGTGCCAGCAGTCCAATACGGGGGCCCAACAATGAGCAGTTCTTC. Translating it yields CASSPIRGPNNEQFF.

This clonotype has ten or more counts. The V and J genes are TRBV3-1 and TRBJ2-7; no clear D. With 4 bases removed from V and 3 bases from J, the gap between germline ends came to 7 bases. From germline, CDR1 is LGHDT and CDR2 YNNKEL (reference sequence). This CDR3 region has 12 residues. The CDR3 reads CASSLSNYEQYF. The CDR3 DNA reads TGTGCCAGCAGCCTTAGCAACTACGAGCAGTACTTC.

The gene calls are TRBV2 and TRBJ2-1; weak D call: TRBD2 (6 bases). V lost 9 bases, J lost 8 bases, and 11 bases lay in between. The CDR3 runs 11 residues. The germline CDR1 and CDR2 sequences are SNHLY and FYNNEI. CDR3 coding DNA: TGTGCCAGTCGACTAGTCTATGAGCAGTTCTTC. This translates into CASRLVYEQFF.

This clonotype was seen many times. V gene TRBV20-1 combines with J gene TRBJ1-2; D is unclear. Trimming shortened V by 1 base and J by 2 bases, and 8 bases separated the two germline ends. The CDR3 sequence is 13 residues long. CDR1 is DFQATT, CDR2 SNEGSKA, per germline (reference sequence). The CDR3 nucleotides read TGCAGTGCTAGAGCGGGAGGGAACTATGGCTACACCTTC. Protein sequence: CSARAGGNYGYTF.